This TCR beta chain was identified during a study of shared clonotypes between healthy human individuals. The protocol was immunoSEQ multiplex PCR, while the TCRdb copy is restricted to in-frame clones and leaves out a portion. The table has fewer than 600,000 clones, around 77% seen once. Caucasian adults residing in Nashville, Tennessee made up all the donors. Deletions cut 3 bases from V and 1 base from J, with 9 bases between. Germline V gene data show CDR1 as SGHAT and CDR2 as FQNNGV. The CDR3 has 14 residues. Sequencing was carried out using PBMCs. This clonotype was obtained from a middle-aged woman in good health. Some clones in this sample may be carry-over from other donors' samples. J is TRBJ2-5 and V is TRBV11-2; D call uncertain. The CDR3 coding sequence is TGTGCCAGCAGCTTGGTGGGCTTCCAAGAGACCCAGTACTTC. It translates to CASSLVGFQETQYF.